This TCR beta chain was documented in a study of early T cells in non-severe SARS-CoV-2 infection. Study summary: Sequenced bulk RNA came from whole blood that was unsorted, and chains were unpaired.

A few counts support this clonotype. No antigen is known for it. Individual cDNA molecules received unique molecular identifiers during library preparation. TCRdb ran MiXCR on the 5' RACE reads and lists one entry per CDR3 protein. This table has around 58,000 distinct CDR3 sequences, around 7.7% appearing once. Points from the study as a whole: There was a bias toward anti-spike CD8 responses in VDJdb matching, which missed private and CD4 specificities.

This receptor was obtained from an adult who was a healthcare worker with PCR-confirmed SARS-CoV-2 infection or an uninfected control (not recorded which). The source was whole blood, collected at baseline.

CDR3 residues: CASSATVTYGFNEQFF. CDR3 DNA sequence: TGTGCCAGCAGCGCCACGGTGACTTACGGGTTCAATGAGCAGTTCTTC. V and J are TRBV7-6 and TRBJ2-1; D remains ambiguous. V lost 5 bases and J lost 6, with 20 bases in between. This CDR3 comprises 16 residues. Germline V gene data show CDR1 as SGHVS and CDR2 as FNYEAQ. The full variable domain, in which reference TRBV7-6 and TRBJ2-1 provide the parts outside the CDR3, is GAGVSQSPRYKVTKRGQDVALRCDPISGHVSLYWYRQALGQGPEFLTYFNYEAQQDKSGLPNDRFSAERPEGSISTLTIQRTEQRDSAMYRCASSATVTYGFNEQFFGPGTRLTVL.